The rows below give T cell receptor beta chains drawn from one sample of a study of molecular identifiers for immune sequencing clone quantification. Each CDR3 protein gets one entry after TCRdb re-called the PCR reads with MiXCR. The sample lists about 330,000 distinct CDR3 sequences, roughly a quarter seen once, with around 0.7% in the top ten. What was sequenced was naive CD8+ T cells from blood, with Jurkat cell RNA spiked in. The receptors were gathered from a human donor in good health. Some libraries in this study had Jurkat cell RNA spiked in. Each CDR3 is given with its conserved first and last residue. D genes are given only for firm matches. Clone size is not always given. Where it is, it says once, few, many or a class for expanded clones.

V	J	D	size	CDR3	DNA
TRBV6-5	TRBJ2-3	.	few	CASSYSSLGSQPTDTQYF	TGTGCCAGCAGTTACTCGTCTTTGGGCAGTCAACCCACAGATACGCAGTATTTT
TRBV2	TRBJ1-4	.	many	CASRYLSPVPAREKLFF	TGTGCCAGCAGATACCTTAGCCCGGTTCCGGCGAGGGAAAAACTGTTTTTT
TRBV19	TRBJ2-7	.	.	CATSWANEQCF	TGTGCCACTTCGTGGGCTAACGAGCAGTGCTTC
TRBV27	TRBJ1-1	TRBD1	.	CASSFGVGSGGSEAFF	TGTGCCAGCAGTTTTGGAGTTGGATCAGGGGGATCTGAAGCTTTCTTT
TRBV27	TRBJ2-3	.	.	CATSSVGQQYF	TGTGCCACCAGTTCCGTCGGACAGCAGTATTTT
TRBV20-1	TRBJ2-7	.	.	CSASGGSLREQYF	TGCAGTGCTAGTGGGGGTTCTCTCCGAGAGCAGTACTTC
TRBV4-1	TRBJ2-3	.	.	CASSQGSNTATQYF	TGCGCCAGCAGCCAAGGGAGTAACACAGCTACGCAGTATTTT
TRBV21-1	TRBJ1-5	.	many	CASSRKANQPQHF	TGTGCCAGCAGCCGTAAGGCAAATCAGCCCCAGCATTTT
TRBV11-2	TRBJ2-1	.	.	CATLFGYEQFF	TGTGCCACCCTCTTCGGCTATGAGCAGTTCTTC
TRBV20-1	TRBJ2-5	TRBD2	.	CSARSSTSGRAGSQYF	TGCAGTGCTAGATCGTCGACTAGCGGGAGGGCCGGTTCCCAGTACTTC
TRBV6-5	TRBJ2-7	.	many	CASSEDRIGRYEQYF	TGTGCCAGCAGTGAAGACAGAATTGGTCGATACGAGCAGTACTTC
TRBV9	TRBJ1-1	.	.	CASSDGINTEAFF	TGTGCCAGCAGCGATGGAATAAACACTGAAGCTTTCTTT
TRBV12-3/TRBV12-4	TRBJ2-2	TRBD2	.	CASSLIAGGPGELFF	TGTGCCAGCAGCCTAATAGCGGGAGGCCCCGGGGAGCTGTTTTTT
TRBV7-2	TRBJ2-1	.	few	CASSLTPYNEQFF	TGTGCCAGCAGCTTAACCCCTTACAATGAGCAGTTCTTC
TRBV7-9	TRBJ1-2	TRBD1	few	CASSLSPQGANYGYTF	TGTGCCAGCAGCTTGAGCCCACAGGGGGCTAACTATGGCTACACCTTC
TRBV4-1	TRBJ1-2	.	few	CASSQDPLGETPYYGYTF	TGCGCCAGCAGCCAAGATCCGCTCGGGGAGACACCATACTATGGCTACACCTTC
TRBV24-1	TRBJ2-3	TRBD1	.	CATSAQGTGGRTDTQYF	TGTGCCACCAGTGCCCAGGGGACAGGGGGCCGGACAGATACGCAGTATTTT
TRBV19	TRBJ1-3	.	.	CASSINKSSGNTIYF	TGTGCCAGTAGTATTAACAAGAGCTCTGGAAACACCATATATTTT
TRBV18	TRBJ2-1	.	.	CACQQYNEQFF	TGTGCCTGCCAACAGTACAATGAGCAGTTCTTC